The 23 T cell receptor beta chains given below trace back to one sample, sequenced in a study of T cells in localized non-small cell lung cancer. Data came from immunoSEQ multiplex PCR; TCRdb stores just in-frame clones and leaves some out. Counted here are about 23,000 clones, 86% occurring once; the ten biggest clones make up about 1.1%. The sample consisted of peripheral blood, taken before any cancer treatment. The receptors shown here come from a woman aged 35 to 70 with stage I lung adenocarcinoma.

The chain couples TRBV15 to TRBJ1-4; D is perhaps TRBD1 (5 bases). Germline V gives CDR1 LNHNV, CDR2 YYDKDF (reference sequence). V dropped 0 bases and J dropped 4 bases, with 9 bases sitting between them. The CDR3 is 15 residues long. CDR3 amino acids: CATSRDKGFNEKLFF. Written as DNA, the CDR3 is TGTGCCACCAGCAGAGATAAGGGGTTTAATGAAAAACTGTTTTTT.

This chain links TRBV14 with TRBJ2-1; 7 bases are a match to TRBD2. The CDR3 covers 16 residues. Germline loops: CDR1 SGHDN, CDR2 FVKESK. With V trimmed by 4 bases and J by 5 bases, 11 bases remained unmatched. The CDR3: CASSPSFPGGDNEQFF. CDR3 bases: TGTGCCAGCAGCCCCTCTTTTCCGGGGGGAGACAATGAGCAGTTCTTC.

This chain connects TRBV28 to TRBJ1-2; D is unresolved. The CDR3 is 13 residues long. Trimming shortened V by 2 bases and J by 8 bases, and 12 bases separated the two germline ends. Per germline, CDR1 MDHEN and CDR2 SYDVKM. The DNA for the CDR3 is TGTGCCAGCAGTTTAGGAACTCCCCCGGGCTACACCTTC. It yields the protein CASSLGTPPGYTF.

This clone turned up a few times. The chain joins TRBV14 to TRBJ2-1; D tentatively fits TRBD1 or TRBD2 (5 bases each). Germline CDR1 SGHDN, CDR2 FVKESK. The CDR3 totals 12 residues. V shed 4 bases and J shed 7 bases, with 8 bases lying between them. CDR3 in amino acids: CASSPWGNEQFF. The CDR3 DNA reads TGTGCCAGCAGCCCATGGGGGAATGAGCAGTTCTTC.

The genes are TRBV19 and TRBJ2-7, with D perhaps TRBD1 (5 bases). V lost 6 bases to trimming and J lost 2 bases, with 8 bases between them. The length of the CDR3 is 12 residues. Germline V lookup: CDR1 LNHDA, CDR2 SQIVND (reference sequence). The CDR3 loop reads CASSQGTYEQYF. The CDR3 bases are TGTGCCAGTAGCCAGGGAACCTACGAGCAGTACTTC.

The genes are TRBV5-4 and TRBJ2-7; 8 positions agree with TRBD1. Germline lookup yields CDR1 SGHNT and CDR2 YYREEE (reference sequence). V dropped 3 bases and J dropped 3; count of bases not matched to a gene: 2. This CDR3 spans 13 amino acids. CDR3 nucleotides: TGTGCCAGCAGCTCCGGACAGGGCTACGAGCAGTACTTC. Its protein is CASSSGQGYEQYF.

The V gene is TRBV5-1, the J gene TRBJ2-3, with D possibly matching TRBD1 (6 bases). The ends were cut back, 4 bases at V and 2 bases at J, with 17 bases in the middle. CDR1 is SGHRS, CDR2 YFSETQ, per germline. This CDR3 has 16 residues. CDR3: CASSKTPTGITDTQYF. CDR3 in DNA: TGCGCCAGCAGCAAAACCCCCACAGGGATCACAGATACGCAGTATTTT.

The chain combines TRBV6-5 with TRBJ2-3, with 8 bases identical to TRBD1. The CDR3 consists of 13 residues. Germline-derived CDR1 and CDR2 are MNHEY and SVGAGI. With 2 bases clipped from V and 10 bases from J, the junction kept 5 bases outside the gene matches. CDR3 nucleotide sequence: TGTGCCAGCAGTTACCGGGACAGGAAAGCGCAGTATTTT. Translation gives CASSYRDRKAQYF.

J is TRBJ1-1 and V is TRBV28, with TRBD1 as a possible D gene (6 bases). Germline V gives CDR1 MDHEN, CDR2 SYDVKM. The CDR3 sequence is 15 residues long. The V end lost 5 bases, the J end lost 4 bases, and 17 bases lay between the germline ends. CDR3 protein: CASSLLTRQVTEAFF. Here the CDR3 DNA reads TGTGCCAGCAGTCTCCTAACCAGACAGGTCACTGAAGCTTTCTTT. Based on the CDR3 plus reference TRBV28 and TRBJ1-1, the full variable domain is DVKVTQSSRYLVKRTGEKVFLECVQDMDHENMFWYRQDPGLGLRLIYFSYDVKMKEKGDIPEGYSVSREKKERFSLILESASTNQTSMYLCASSLLTRQVTEAFFGQGTRLTVV.

The chain uses TRBV19 and TRBJ2-5; 8 bases fit TRBD2. The CDR3 has 16 amino acids. Germline-derived CDR1 and CDR2 are LNHDA and SQIVND (reference sequence). With 4 bases clipped from V and 5 bases from J, the junction kept 12 bases outside the gene matches. CDR3 residues: CASSTTGGGGPETQYF. Written as DNA, the CDR3 is TGTGCCAGTAGTACGACGGGTGGCGGGGGGCCTGAGACCCAGTACTTC. Using reference TRBV19 and TRBJ2-5 for the parts outside the CDR3, the full variable domain is DGGITQSPKYLFRKEGQNVTLSCEQNLNHDAMYWYRQDPGQGLRLIYYSQIVNDFQKGDIAEGYSVSREKKESFPLTVTSAQKNPTAFYLCASSTTGGGGPETQYFGPGTRLLVL.

A few counts support this clone. The chain carries TRBV29-1 and TRBJ2-6, with D unresolved. Germline CDR1 and CDR2: SQVTM and ANQGSEA. The CDR3 sequence is 14 residues long. The V gene lost 6 bases and the J gene lost 0 bases, with 9 bases spanning the gap. CDR3 sequence reads: CSVRKGSGANVLTF. CDR3 in DNA: TGCAGCGTCAGGAAAGGCTCTGGGGCCAACGTCCTGACTTTC.

The chain has TRBV5-4 and TRBJ1-1; tentative D call: TRBD1 (5 bases). The V end was cut by 0 bases, the J end by 3 bases, with 12 bases between. The CDR3 is 15 residues long. Germline-derived CDR1 and CDR2 are SGHNT and YYREEE (reference sequence). The CDR3 DNA follows: TGTGCCAGCAGCTTGGCCCCGGGAGGGGACACTGAAGCTTTCTTT. Protein: CASSLAPGGDTEAFF.

The chain combines TRBV6-1 with TRBJ2-7; D call uncertain. The V end was cut by 3 bases, the J end by 4 bases, with 1 base between. The germline CDR1 and CDR2 sequences are MNHNS and SASEGT. The CDR3 contains 10 residues. CDR3 in DNA: TGTGCCAGCAGTGAGTACGAGCAGTACTTC. The encoded protein is CASSEYEQYF.

This clone was counted a few times. The gene calls are TRBV19 and TRBJ1-5; 8 bases map to TRBD1. CDR3 size: 14 residues. The V and J ends lost 5 bases and 5 bases, in that order; junction bases with no gene match: 5. Germline V gene data show CDR1 as LNHDA and CDR2 as SQIVND (reference sequence). CDR3 in DNA: TGTGCCAGTAGTCCAGGGACAGGTTATCAGCCCCAGCATTTT. Its protein product is CASSPGTGYQPQHF.

This chain uses TRBV7-8 with TRBJ2-7; possibly TRBD2 for D (6 bases). The CDR3 length is 12 residues. Germline CDR1 SGHVS, CDR2 FQNEAQ. V was shortened by 7 bases and J by 3 bases, with 10 bases between the two germline ends. The CDR3 loop reads CASTLGGYEQYF. The CDR3 DNA is TGTGCCAGCACCCTGGGAGGCTACGAGCAGTACTTC.

V and J are TRBV19 and TRBJ2-2; D is possibly TRBD1 (6 bases). Deletions cut 6 bases from V and 3 bases from J, with 14 bases between. CDR1 is LNHDA, CDR2 SQIVND, per germline (reference sequence). The length of the CDR3 is 15 residues. The CDR3 spells CASRPGTRHTGELFF. CDR3 DNA: TGTGCCAGTAGGCCCGGGACAAGGCACACCGGGGAGCTGTTTTTT.

V and J are TRBV7-2 and TRBJ2-5; weak D call: TRBD2 (6 bases). The ends were cut back, 8 bases at V and 5 bases at J, with 9 bases in the middle. CDR1 and CDR2 (germline): SGHTA, FQGNSA. The CDR3 sequence is 11 residues long. The CDR3 region has the DNA TGTGCCAGCTCCCGGGAGGAGACCCAGTACTTC. The encoded protein is CASSREETQYF.

This rearrangement joins TRBV6-1 to TRBJ1-2, with a possible D match to TRBD1 (5 bases). The CDR3 runs to 13 residues. CDR1 is MNHNS, CDR2 SASEGT, per germline. V was trimmed by 1 base and J by 5 bases, leaving 8 bases between them. CDR3 residues: CASSEGGVYGYTF. Here the CDR3 DNA reads TGTGCCAGCAGTGAAGGAGGGGTTTATGGCTACACCTTC.

The V call is TRBV7-2, the J call TRBJ1-4, with 8 bases that match TRBD1. Germline lookup yields CDR1 SGHTA and CDR2 FQGNSA. There are 17 residues in the CDR3. V lost 1 base, J lost 4 bases, and 8 bases stayed unmatched. CDR3 amino acids: CASSLGRGHGVNEKLFF. CDR3 DNA: TGTGCCAGCAGCTTAGGCAGGGGGCATGGGGTTAATGAAAAACTGTTTTTT.

The V call is TRBV4-1, the J call TRBJ1-2; D is ambiguous. Germline V gives CDR1 MGHRA, CDR2 YSYEKL. Deletions cut 0 bases from V and 4 bases from J, with 18 bases between. CDR3 length equals 17 residues. CDR3: CASSQDPNSLGFYGYTF. CDR3 in DNA: TGCGCCAGCAGCCAAGATCCGAACAGCCTAGGCTTCTATGGCTACACCTTC.

This clone was recorded once. The chain uses TRBV21-1 and TRBJ2-7; TRBD2 is the table's D call and was not checked against the DNA. TRBV21-1 is listed as a pseudogene. The CDR3 covers 17 residues. The CDR3 DNA is TGTGCCAGCAGCAGATTTACTGAGCGGGGAAGGTCCTACGAGCAGTACTTC. It encodes CASSRFTERGRSYEQYF.

The genes are TRBV7-3 and TRBJ2-7, with D unresolved. The germline CDR1 and CDR2 sequences are SGHTA and FQGTGA. V lost 5 bases and J lost 10, with 24 bases in between. This CDR3 spans 15 amino acids. The CDR3 bases are TGTGCCAGCAGCCCATCTGGTGGAGTTGGAGCCGACCAGTACTTC. Protein sequence: CASSPSGGVGADQYF.

This CDR3 reads CASSSHRDDSGNTIYF. CDR3 bases: TGTGCCAGTAGTTCCCACAGGGATGACTCTGGAAACACCATATATTTT. This chain links TRBV19 with TRBJ1-3; weak D call: TRBD1 (6 bases). V gave up 5 bases and J gave up 0 bases, with 14 bases separating them. The CDR3 extends over 16 amino acids. Germline CDR1 reads LNHDA; CDR2 reads SQIVND (reference sequence).